Listed below are T cell receptor beta chains from one sample, sequenced in a study of technical replicates of blood from a handful of donors. The data were produced by immunoSEQ multiplex PCR, yet TCRdb's version contains in-frame clones alone and is incomplete. The table lists under 70,000 clones, almost 95% of them singletons. The sequenced material came from T cells isolated from PBMCs. These receptors originate from a human donor in good health. Both conserved end residues are part of each CDR3. D genes are given only for firm matches. Expanded clones are given a class, and other clones once, few, many or no size at all.

clone size,V gene,CDR3 length,D gene,J gene,CDR3 DNA,CDR3 protein
.,TRBV7-2,15,.,TRBJ1-5,TGTGCCAGCAGCTATACACCCTTTAGCAATCAGCCCCAGCATTTT,CASSYTPFSNQPQHF
.,TRBV2,16,TRBD1,TRBJ2-3,TGTGCCAGCAGTGGAAGTTCGGACAGGGGGCCAGATACGCAGTATTTT,CASSGSSDRGPDTQYF
.,TRBV4-1,16,.,TRBJ1-4,TGCGCCAGCAGCCAAGTCGGGGGGGCCTTACGTGAAAAACTGTTTTTT,CASSQVGGALREKLFF
once,TRBV29-1,17,.,TRBJ2-1,TGCAGCGTTGAAGACAGTACAGCGGTAGGTCCCTACAATGAGCAGTTCTTC,CSVEDSTAVGPYNEQFF
.,TRBV28,13,.,TRBJ1-5,TGTGCCAGCACTAAGCAGGGGCCTCAGCCCCAGCATTTT,CASTKQGPQPQHF
once,TRBV4-3,15,.,TRBJ2-3,TGCGCCAGCAGCCACAGGTGGCTGAACACAGATACGCAGTATTTT,CASSHRWLNTDTQYF
.,TRBV7-9,14,.,TRBJ1-4,TGTGCCAGCAGCTTAATCAGGGATATGGAAAAACTGTTTTTT,CASSLIRDMEKLFF
.,TRBV4-2,16,TRBD2,TRBJ2-7,TGTGCCAGCAGCCAAGATCAGCGGGAGCTTTACCACGAGCAGTACTTC,CASSQDQRELYHEQYF
.,TRBV11-2,16,.,TRBJ1-3,TGTGCCAGCAGCCATCTCCGTGGGGGCCCTGGAAACACCATATATTTT,CASSHLRGGPGNTIYF
.,TRBV28,15,TRBD2,TRBJ2-2,TGTGCCAGCAGTTTATGGCGGCGGGAGGACGGGGAGCTGTTTTTT,CASSLWRREDGELFF
.,TRBV11-2,13,TRBD1,TRBJ2-2,TGTGCCAGCAGCCGGACAGGGGCCGGGGAGCTGTTTTTT,CASSRTGAGELFF
.,TRBV4-1,15,.,TRBJ1-1,TGCGCCAGCAGCCAAGATAACAGGCTGAACACTGAAGCTTTCTTT,CASSQDNRLNTEAFF
.,TRBV7-9,14,TRBD2,TRBJ2-7,TGTGCCAGCAGCCCCGGGAGGTGGGCCTACGAGCAGTACTTC,CASSPGRWAYEQYF
.,TRBV27,14,TRBD1,TRBJ2-7,TGTGCCAGCAGTTGGACAGGGAAATTTAACGAGCAGTACTTC,CASSWTGKFNEQYF
.,TRBV7-9,12,.,TRBJ2-1,TGTGCCAGCAGCTACCCTATCGATGAGCAGTTCTTC,CASSYPIDEQFF
.,TRBV5-6,14,.,TRBJ1-4,TGTGCCAGCAGCTTGATCTCGGGAAATGAAAAACTGTTTTTT,CASSLISGNEKLFF
.,TRBV4-3,14,TRBD1,TRBJ1-2,TGCGCCAGCAGCCAAGAAAACAGGGGAGATGGCTACACCTTC,CASSQENRGDGYTF
.,TRBV27,16,.,TRBJ2-1,TGTGCCAGCATCCCAAGGGGGCGGGAATTGAACAATGAGCAGTTCTTC,CASIPRGRELNNEQFF
.,TRBV15,14,.,TRBJ2-1,TGTGCCACCAGCAGAGCCTTAGGTTGGGAGGAGCAGTTCTTC,CATSRALGWEEQFF
.,TRBV7-3,14,TRBD1,TRBJ1-1,TGTGCCAGCAGCTTGGCAGGGGGGAACACTGAAGCTTTCTTT,CASSLAGGNTEAFF
.,TRBV6-5,13,.,TRBJ1-1,TGTGCCAGCAGTTACTCCGGGGGCACTGAAGCTTTCTTT,CASSYSGGTEAFF
.,TRBV6-5,14,TRBD2,TRBJ2-3,TGTGCCAGCAGTATCCGGGGGGGAACAGATACGCAGTATTTT,CASSIRGGTDTQYF
.,TRBV11-2,16,TRBD2,TRBJ2-3,TGTGCCAGCAGCACCCGACTAGCGGGCAGCACAGATACGCAGTATTTT,CASSTRLAGSTDTQYF
.,TRBV13,17,TRBD2,TRBJ2-3,TGTGCCAGCAGCTTAGGAACTAGCGGGAGCAAAACAGATACGCAGTATTTT,CASSLGTSGSKTDTQYF
.,TRBV6-6,15,TRBD2,TRBJ2-1,TGTGCCAGCAGTTACGGCCAGCGGGAAAACAATGAGCAGTTCTTC,CASSYGQRENNEQFF
.,TRBV7-9,17,TRBD2,TRBJ2-3,TGTGCCAGCAGCTTCTTCGGGTCTAGCGGGAGAGGGGATACGCAGTATTTT,CASSFFGSSGRGDTQYF
.,TRBV27,17,.,TRBJ1-2,TGTGCCAGCAGTTTCGGTGGGAAGACAGGAACCAACTATGGCTACACCTTC,CASSFGGKTGTNYGYTF
.,TRBV10-3,15,.,TRBJ1-5,TGTGCCATCAGTGCCACGAAGGGGAGCAATCAGCCCCAGCATTTT,CAISATKGSNQPQHF
once,TRBV4-1,15,.,TRBJ2-5,TGCGCCAGCAGCCAAGTCGGAGGGCGACAAGAGACCCAGTACTTC,CASSQVGGRQETQYF
.,TRBV10-3,14,TRBD2,TRBJ2-7,TGTGCCATCAGTTTACTAGCGGGAGGGAACGAGCAGTACTTC,CAISLLAGGNEQYF
.,TRBV7-2,17,TRBD1,TRBJ2-3,TGTGCCAGCAGCTTAGCGGGGGACAGTGCTAGCACAGATACGCAGTATTTT,CASSLAGDSASTDTQYF
.,TRBV5-1,16,.,TRBJ1-1,TGCGCCAGCAGGTCGACGGACACGGCTTTGGATACTGAAGCTTTCTTT,CASRSTDTALDTEAFF
once,TRBV27,13,.,TRBJ1-2,TGTGCCAGCAGGCTGTTACAGGGAAGAGGCTACACCTTC,CASRLLQGRGYTF
.,TRBV2,17,TRBD2,TRBJ2-3,TGTGCCAGCAGAATCGGTGTCGCGCGGGAGTTCGCAGATACGCAGTATTTT,CASRIGVAREFADTQYF
.,TRBV5-8,13,.,TRBJ1-1,TGTGCCAGCAGCTTTGACAGCTTCACTGAAGCTTTCTTT,CASSFDSFTEAFF
once,TRBV29-1,14,TRBD2,TRBJ2-1,TGCAGCGTTGAGGAGGGATGGGGGGGCAATGAGCAGTTCTTC,CSVEEGWGGNEQFF
.,TRBV5-1,11,.,TRBJ2-5,TGCGCCAGCAGCCGGCAAGAGACCCAGTACTTC,CASSRQETQYF
.,TRBV13,14,TRBD1,TRBJ2-5,TGTGCCAGCAGCTTTTGGGACAGGCGTGAGACCCAGTACTTC,CASSFWDRRETQYF
.,TRBV28,14,TRBD2,TRBJ2-1,TGTGCCAGCAGTTGGCGGGAGTCGTTGGGTGAGCAGTTCTTC,CASSWRESLGEQFF
once,TRBV27,16,TRBD1,TRBJ2-2,TGTGCCAGCAGTCTTGCCGGGACAGGGATGGCCGGGGAGCTGTTTTTT,CASSLAGTGMAGELFF
.,TRBV10-3,15,.,TRBJ2-3,TGTGCCATCAGTGAGTCTACTAGCCCCACAGATACGCAGTATTTT,CAISESTSPTDTQYF
.,TRBV27,13,.,TRBJ2-7,TGTGCCAGCAGTTTATCTGCGGACTACGAGCAGTACTTC,CASSLSADYEQYF
.,TRBV29-1,12,.,TRBJ1-2,TGCAGCGTTGAGGGGTTCGGGAGAAGCTACACCTTC,CSVEGFGRSYTF
.,TRBV5-1,19,TRBD2,TRBJ2-3,TGCGCCAGCAGCTACCGACTAGCGGGAGGGCCATCCGGCGCAGATACGCAGTATTTT,CASSYRLAGGPSGADTQYF
.,TRBV5-1,18,TRBD2,TRBJ2-3,TGCGCCAGCAGCTCGCCGACCGGGACTAGCGGGAGGGCAGATACGCAGTATTTT,CASSSPTGTSGRADTQYF
.,TRBV28,15,.,TRBJ2-6,TGTGCCAGCAGTTTATGGGGGGCAGGGGCCAACGTCCTGACTTTC,CASSLWGAGANVLTF
.,TRBV19,11,.,TRBJ2-7,TGTGCCAGTAGTATTCAGGACAAGCAGTACTTC,CASSIQDKQYF
.,TRBV5-1,13,.,TRBJ2-5,TGCGCCAGCACGTTCCAGGGCGAAGAGACCCAGTACTTC,CASTFQGEETQYF
.,TRBV5-1,14,.,TRBJ2-7,TGCGCCAGCAGCCACCTCGACAGGCCCTACGAGCAGTACTTC,CASSHLDRPYEQYF
.,TRBV9,14,.,TRBJ1-2,TGTGCCAGCAGCGCCAACAGGGCTTGGTATGGCTACACCTTC,CASSANRAWYGYTF
.,TRBV6-5,14,TRBD1,TRBJ2-7,TGTGCCAGCAAAGGGACAGGCGTAAACTACGAGCAGTACTTC,CASKGTGVNYEQYF
.,TRBV4-1,16,.,TRBJ2-7,TGCGCCAGCAGCCAAGACTCCAGGGTAGGAAATCACGAGCAGTACTTC,CASSQDSRVGNHEQYF
.,TRBV28,21,TRBD1,TRBJ2-3,TGTGCCAGCAGTTCCATTTTCATCCATAACCTCCGGGACAGGGGCACAGATACGCAGTATTTT,CASSSIFIHNLRDRGTDTQYF
.,TRBV5-1,14,TRBD1,TRBJ2-7,TGCGCCAGCAGCTACGGGACAGGGGTCTACGAGCAGTACTTC,CASSYGTGVYEQYF
.,TRBV28,12,.,TRBJ1-2,TGTGCCAGCAGTGGACAGACGTGTGGCTACACCTTC,CASSGQTCGYTF
few,TRBV7-6,13,.,TRBJ1-5,TGTGCCAGCAGCCCCAACAGGGCCCAGCCCCAGCATTTT,CASSPNRAQPQHF
.,TRBV19,14,.,TRBJ2-1,TGTGCCAGTACCCCTAGCATCTCCTACAATGAGCAGTTCTTC,CASTPSISYNEQFF